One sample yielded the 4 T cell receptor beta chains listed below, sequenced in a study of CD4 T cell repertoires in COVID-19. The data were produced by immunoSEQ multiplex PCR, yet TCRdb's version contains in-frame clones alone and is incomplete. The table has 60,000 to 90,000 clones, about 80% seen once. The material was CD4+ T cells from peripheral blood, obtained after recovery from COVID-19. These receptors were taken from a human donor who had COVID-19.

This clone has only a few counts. The CDR3 is CASSLVPAGTEAFF. CDR3 sequence (DNA): TGCGCCAGCAGCTTGGTGCCAGCGGGCACTGAAGCTTTCTTT. The chain carries TRBV5-1 and TRBJ1-1; D call uncertain. Per the germline V gene, CDR1 is SGHRS and CDR2 is YFSETQ. The V gene lost 0 bases and the J gene lost 4 bases, with 10 bases spanning the gap. The CDR3 spans 14 residues.

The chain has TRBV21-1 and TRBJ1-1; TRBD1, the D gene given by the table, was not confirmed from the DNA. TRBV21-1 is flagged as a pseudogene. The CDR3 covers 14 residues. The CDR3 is CASSKGDRATEAFF. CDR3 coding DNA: TGTGCCAGCAGCAAAGGAGACAGGGCCACTGAAGCTTTCTTT.

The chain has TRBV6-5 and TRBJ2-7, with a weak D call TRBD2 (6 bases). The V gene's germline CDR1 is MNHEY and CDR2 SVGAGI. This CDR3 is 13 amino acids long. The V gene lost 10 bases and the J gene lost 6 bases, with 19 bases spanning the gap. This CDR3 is CATHNGGGREQYF. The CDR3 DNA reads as TGTGCCACCCATAACGGGGGAGGACGCGAGCAGTACTTC.

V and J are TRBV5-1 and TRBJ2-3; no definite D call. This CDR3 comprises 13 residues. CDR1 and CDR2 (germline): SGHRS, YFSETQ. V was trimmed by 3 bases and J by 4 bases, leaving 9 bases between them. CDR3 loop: CASSSGSPDTQYF. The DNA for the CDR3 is TGCGCCAGCAGCTCCGGTTCCCCAGATACGCAGTATTTT.